This T cell receptor beta chain was sequenced for a study of CD8+ T cells in alopecia areata. cDNA serving as the sequencing template came from extracted, reverse transcribed RNA. Method: immunoSEQ multiplex PCR; TCRdb's copy keeps in-frame clones and lacks some. This sample yields approximately 110,000 clones, of which approximately 55% are seen a single time; around 3.4% belongs to the top ten. The treatment was: oral pan-JAK inhibitor, 5-10 mg twice daily. The ends were cut back, 1 base at V and 2 bases at J, with 20 bases in the middle. The CDR3 is made up of 18 amino acids. CDR1 SGHVS and CDR2 FNYEAQ come from the germline V gene.

V gene TRBV7-6 combines with J gene TRBJ2-5; perhaps TRBD2 as D (5 bases). This specimen was CD4+ T cells sorted from blood, taken at week 24, from a patient treated with tofacitinib. This TCR was recovered from a human donor with alopecia areata. CDR3 in DNA: TGTGCCAGCAGCTTAGTACGCCCGAGTCATAGAGGGCAAGAGACCCAGTACTTC. It translates to CASSLVRPSHRGQETQYF.